This record looks at one TCR beta chain sequence and its context. The data stem from a study of blood T cell repertoires in COVID-19. Libraries were prepared by immunoSEQ multiplex PCR; TCRdb keeps only in-frame clonotypes and omits some of them. The table shows about 120,000 clones, with about 81% occurring only once. Germline V CDR1 and CDR2: MNHEY, SVGAGI. The V end lost 0 bases, the J end lost 3 bases, and 12 bases lay between the germline ends. The CDR3 contains 15 residues. The TCR sequence derives from a young man with COVID-19, enrolled during active disease. Sequencing input: peripheral blood. This rearrangement joins TRBV6-5 to TRBJ2-7, with a tentative D call TRBD1 (6 bases). CDR3 loop: CASSYSYRANYEQYF. The CDR3 DNA reads TGTGCCAGCAGTTACTCTTACAGGGCAAACTACGAGCAGTACTTC.